Following are 20 T cell receptor beta chains from one sample sequenced in a study of blood T cell repertoires in COVID-19. Sequencing was performed with immunoSEQ multiplex PCR; in TCRdb, only in-frame clones are kept and a portion is missing. The table lists about 250,000 clones, 80% to 90% of them singletons. Sequencing was performed on PBMCs or T cells enriched from blood (not recorded which). All receptors derive from a woman younger than 30 who had recovered from COVID-19.

The CDR3 nucleotides are TGTGCCAGCAGCCCCGGGACAAATCGGGATGCCTTCTTT. It yields the protein CASSPGTNRDAFF. The chain carries TRBV7-9 and TRBJ1-1, with D perhaps matching TRBD1 (6 bases). This CDR3 has 13 residues. Germline CDR1 is SEHNR and CDR2 is FQNEAQ (reference sequence). The V gene lost 5 bases and the J gene lost 14 bases, with 21 bases spanning the gap.

V usage is TRBV5-8 and J usage is TRBJ1-4; 8 positions agree with TRBD1. This CDR3 has 15 residues. Per germline, CDR1 SGHTS and CDR2 YDEGEE. The V gene end was trimmed by 3 bases and the J gene end by 6 bases; junction bases not matched to a gene: 7. CDR3 nucleotides: TGTGCCAGCAGCTCCGGACAGGGCTGGGATGAAAAACTGTTTTTT. Protein sequence: CASSSGQGWDEKLFF. The full variable domain, with the rest looked up from reference TRBV5-8 and TRBJ1-4, is EAGVTQSPTHLIKTRGQQATLRCSPISGHTSVYWYQQALGLGLQFLLWYDEGEERNRGNFPPRFSGRQFPNYSSELNVNALELEDSALYLCASSSGQGWDEKLFFGSGTQLSVL.

The chain carries TRBV12-3 or TRBV12-4 and TRBJ1-1, with a weak D call TRBD1 (5 bases). Trimming removed 6 bases at V and 10 bases at J, with 18 bases between. The CDR3 is made up of 13 amino acids. This CDR3 is CASSPGIRGGAFF. CDR3 DNA sequence: TGTGCCAGCAGCCCCGGGATCCGGGGGGGAGCTTTCTTT.

The chain has TRBV29-1 and TRBJ2-7; 7 bases line up with TRBD1. V dropped 3 bases and J dropped 7; count of bases not matched to a gene: 12. CDR1 and CDR2 (germline): SQVTM, ANQGSEA. This CDR3 is built from 14 residues. The CDR3 DNA sequence: TGCAGCGTTGAGTATCTTGGGCAGGGGGAAGAGCAGTACTTC. Translated: CSVEYLGQGEEQYF.

The chain has TRBV27 and TRBJ2-5, with 9 nucleotides matching TRBD1. V lost 8 bases to trimming and J lost 2 bases; unmatched junction nucleotides: 12. Germline CDR1 is MNHEY and CDR2 is SMNVEV (reference sequence). This CDR3 spans 16 amino acids. DNA of the CDR3: TGTGCCAGCCGAGTCACATGGACAGGGGATCAAGAGACCCAGTACTTC. Protein: CASRVTWTGDQETQYF.

This chain connects TRBV9 to TRBJ2-1; the match to TRBD2 covers 9 bases. This CDR3 is built from 16 residues. Losses at the gene ends were 0 bases for V and 7 bases for J; bases not matched to a gene: 8. CDR1 and CDR2 from the germline V gene are SGDLS and YYNGEE. The DNA of the CDR3 is TGTGCCAGCAGCGTAGTTAGCGGGGGCCCGTGGAATGAGCAGTTCTTC. Translated, it gives CASSVVSGGPWNEQFF.

In the case of this clone: This CDR3 is also generated by other DNA sequences in the sample. The chain joins TRBV6-5 to TRBJ1-1, with a weak D call TRBD1 (5 bases). The V and J ends lost 7 bases and 1 base respectively, with 10 bases between them. The CDR3 has 13 amino acids. In germline, CDR1 is MNHEY, CDR2 SVGAGI. The CDR3 loop reads CASNRGGNTEAFF. CDR3 in DNA: TGTGCCAGCAATAGGGGTGGGAACACTGAAGCTTTCTTT.

This sequence joins TRBV28 and TRBJ2-7; maybe TRBD1 (7 bases). V lost 6 bases to trimming and J lost 6 bases, with 24 bases between them. The V gene's germline CDR1 is MDHEN and CDR2 SYDVKM. The CDR3 totals 16 residues. CDR3 in DNA: TGTGCCAGCAGCGATATACAGGGGAGGACCCTCGGCGAGCAGTACTTC. It is translated as CASSDIQGRTLGEQYF.

The V and J genes are TRBV2 and TRBJ1-2; 9 bases align to TRBD1. CDR3 length: 15 residues. Germline V gives CDR1 SNHLY, CDR2 FYNNEI. The V segment lost 4 bases and the J segment 5 bases; nucleotides outside the gene matches: 8. CDR3 sequence reads: CASSVTQGARYGYTF. The CDR3 nucleotides read TGTGCCAGCAGTGTGACACAGGGGGCGCGTTATGGCTACACCTTC. Full variable domain (remainder filled in from reference TRBV2 and TRBJ1-2): EPEVTQTPSHQVTQMGQEVILRCVPISNHLYFYWYRQILGQKVEFLVSFYNNEISEKSEIFDDQFSVERPDGSNFTLKIRSTKLEDSAMYFCASSVTQGARYGYTFGSGTRLTVV.

The chain recombines TRBV7-6 with TRBJ2-1; D perhaps matches TRBD2 (5 bases). From germline, CDR1 is SGHVS and CDR2 FNYEAQ. The CDR3 has 13 amino acids. The germline V and J ends were trimmed by 8 bases and 0 bases, with 8 bases remaining between them. This chain's CDR3 is CASGRDSYNEQFF. CDR3 DNA: TGTGCCAGCGGTCGGGACTCCTACAATGAGCAGTTCTTC. The variable domain in full, completed from reference TRBV7-6 and TRBJ2-1, reads GAGVSQSPRYKVTKRGQDVALRCDPISGHVSLYWYRQALGQGPEFLTYFNYEAQQDKSGLPNDRFSAERPEGSISTLTIQRTEQRDSAMYRCASGRDSYNEQFFGPGTRLTVL.

The CDR3 protein is CASSLVGELVAEKLFF. DNA for the CDR3: TGTGCCAGCAGCTTAGTGGGAGAATTGGTAGCTGAAAAACTGTTTTTT. The chain is built from TRBV7-2 and TRBJ1-4; no reliable D call. The CDR3 has 16 residues. The ends were cut back, 1 base at V and 7 bases at J, with 16 bases in the middle. CDR1 and CDR2 from the germline V gene are SGHTA and FQGNSA.

The gene calls are TRBV30 and TRBJ1-2; 9 bases fit TRBD1. The CDR3 covers 11 residues. The germline CDR1 and CDR2 sequences are GTSNPN and SVGIG (reference sequence). V was clipped by 0 bases and J by 14 bases; unmatched bases: 4. The CDR3 DNA reads TGTGCCTGGAGTGTACAGGGGGCGAGTACCTTC. This codes for CAWSVQGASTF. The whole variable domain, filled in from reference TRBV30 and TRBJ1-2, reads SQTIHQWPATLVQPVGSPLSLECTVEGTSNPNLYWYRQAAGRGLQLLFYSVGIGQISSEVPQNLSASRPQDRQFILSSKKLLLSDSGFYLCAWSVQGASTFGSGTRLTVV.

The chain is built from TRBV4-2 and TRBJ2-7, with unresolved D. Germline loops: CDR1 LGHNA, CDR2 YNFKEQ. The length of the CDR3 is 13 residues. Deletions cut 1 base from V and 5 bases from J, with 9 bases between. This CDR3 is CASSQGLMDEQYF. CDR3 bases: TGTGCCAGCAGCCAAGGGCTTATGGACGAGCAGTACTTC.

The J gene is TRBJ2-7, the V gene TRBV27, with no clear D. Trimming left V 5 bases short and J 0 bases short, with 11 bases between. In germline, CDR1 is MNHEY, CDR2 SMNVEV (reference sequence). The CDR3 runs 14 residues. The CDR3 DNA reads TGTGCCAGCAGTCCAAGCGCTTACTCCTACGAGCAGTACTTC. It encodes CASSPSAYSYEQYF.

The chain carries TRBV27 and TRBJ2-3; tentatively, D is TRBD2 (6 bases). The CDR3 runs 15 residues. Germline V CDR1 and CDR2: MNHEY, SMNVEV (reference sequence). V shed 8 bases and J shed 6 bases, with 21 bases lying between them. The DNA for the CDR3 is TGTGCCAGCTGCTCCCCGGGCGGGGAAACGGATACGCAGTATTTT. Protein sequence: CASCSPGGETDTQYF.

The rearrangement links TRBV7-9 to TRBJ1-2; no reliable D call. The CDR3 covers 12 residues. Per the germline V gene, CDR1 is SEHNR and CDR2 is FQNEAQ (reference sequence). V was trimmed by 0 bases and J by 10 bases, leaving 9 bases between them. The CDR3 loop reads CASSLARADYTF. The CDR3 DNA sequence: TGTGCCAGCAGCTTAGCGAGGGCAGACTACACCTTC.

Regarding this clone: The junction differs from germline at one of its ends, possibly a read error. The rearrangement links TRBV7-9 to TRBJ1-1, with no clear D. Germline values: CDR1 SEHNR, CDR2 FQNEAQ (reference sequence). The CDR3 is 11 amino acids. Written as DNA, the CDR3 is TGTGCCAGCAGCGCCACCGGGGTACGGATCTTT. This sequence encodes CASSATGVRIF.

The chain is built from TRBV2 and TRBJ2-5, with TRBD1 as a possible D gene (5 bases). Trimming took 2 bases from V and 5 from J, leaving 12 bases between them. The CDR3 is 14 residues long. Germline V gene sequence: CDR1 SNHLY, CDR2 FYNNEI. The CDR3 DNA reads TGTGCCAGCAGTGAATATGGGGCTCGGGAGACCCAGTACTTC. Its protein product is CASSEYGARETQYF.

This chain links TRBV11-1 with TRBJ2-1, with D possibly matching TRBD2 (6 bases). The germline V gene encodes CDR1 SGHAT and CDR2 FQDESV (reference sequence). The CDR3 contains 16 residues. The V end was cut by 5 bases, the J end by 7 bases, with 21 bases between. CDR3 DNA sequence: TGTGCCAGCAGCGAACGACTAGGGGCCGCTTGGAATGAGCAGTTCTTC. Protein product: CASSERLGAAWNEQFF. Looking up the rest from reference TRBV11-1 and TRBJ2-1 gives the full variable domain: EAEVAQSPRYKITEKSQAVAFWCDPISGHATLYWYRQILGQGPELLVQFQDESVVDDSQLPKDRFSAERLKGVDSTLKIQPAELGDSAMYLCASSERLGAAWNEQFFGPGTRLTVL.

The rearrangement uses TRBV7-9 and TRBJ1-2; 10 positions agree with TRBD1. The germline V gene encodes CDR1 SEHNR and CDR2 FQNEAQ (reference sequence). The CDR3 loop spans 17 amino acids. Trimming took 4 bases from V and 4 from J; bases not matched to a gene: 12. CDR3 amino acids: CASSYGQGVSSFYGYTF. In nucleotides, the CDR3 is TGTGCCAGCAGCTACGGACAGGGGGTTTCAAGCTTCTATGGCTACACCTTC.